This T cell receptor beta chain was documented in a study of metastatic and nonmetastatic thyroid tumors. Background on the study: The study looked at repertoires side by side in blood and in tumor or nodule tissue from malignant and benign thyroid patients. Study-wide findings and caveats: A significant increase in TCR beta diversity was reportedly seen in malignant thyroid tumors relative to benign nodules, in blood and tumor.

Treatment of any kind had been given to no patient before thyroid surgery. This clone was observed at least ten times. Its target is unknown. As handled by the study authors: Built for papillary thyroid cancer, a distant-metastasis classifier drew on CDR3 differences across clinicopathological groups. TCRdb re-processed the PCR reads through MiXCR. These V and J calls are TCRdb output, not the study's own analysis. The table records roughly 65,000 clones, about 14% of them present only once. The CDR3 consists of 13 residues. Germline-derived CDR1 and CDR2 are SGHTA and FQGTGA. Trimming removed 5 bases from V and 2 bases from J, with 8 bases in between.

Sequenced input: blood. The sequence derives from a male donor with papillary thyroid cancer or a benign thyroid nodule (not recorded which). Some clones in this sample may be carry-over from other donors' samples. The chain joins TRBV7-3 to TRBJ2-3; D gene uncertain. The CDR3 coding sequence is TGTGCCAGCAGCCTCCCCCCCACAGATACGCAGTATTTT. It encodes CASSLPPTDTQYF.